The rows below give T cell receptor beta chains drawn from one sample of a study of identical twins. TCRdb used MiXCR to reprocess the 5' RACE reads, holding one entry per CDR3 protein. Here the sample spans 260,000 or so distinct CDR3 sequences, approximately 7.8% being singletons. In addition, the sample was reused for a study of yellow fever vaccine responses in identical twins.

The sequenced sample consisted of CD8+ T cells sorted from blood. The receptors here all came from a young woman in good health. Both conserved end residues are part of each CDR3. A D gene is named only where the DNA matches it firmly. Clone sizes are given selectively: once, few, many, or a class where the clone is expanded.

TRBV7-6	TRBJ2-7	many	TRBD2	TGTGCCAGCAGTTTGGCTAGCGGGAGCTCCTACGAGCAGTACTTC	CASSLASGSSYEQYF
TRBV29-1	TRBJ2-1	few	TRBD2	TGCAGCGCACCCGGGCGGGAGGATGAGCAGTTCTTC	CSAPGREDEQFF
TRBV18	TRBJ2-2	few	-	TGTGCCAGCTCCCTCAGTGCAGGGGCCGGTCCCACCGGGGAGCTGTTTTTT	CASSLSAGAGPTGELFF
TRBV27	TRBJ2-7	-	-	TGTGCCAGCAGCCTAATAGCGAAGCCCTACGAGCAGTACTTC	CASSLIAKPYEQYF
TRBV12-3/TRBV12-4	TRBJ1-1	many	-	TGTGCCAGCAGTTACGGCTTGAACACTGAAGCTTTCTTT	CASSYGLNTEAFF
TRBV28	TRBJ2-7	-	TRBD1	TGTGCCAGCAGTTCGGCTTGGGGCAGGGGGCGAGGCGAGCAGTACTTC	CASSSAWGRGRGEQYF
TRBV27	TRBJ1-2	few	TRBD1	TGTGCCAGCAAAGGACAGGGAATTGGCTACACCTTC	CASKGQGIGYTF
TRBV9	TRBJ2-7	few	-	TGTGCCAGCAGCCCCCCGCTAGGCAGCTCCTACGAGCAGTACTTC	CASSPPLGSSYEQYF
TRBV6-1	TRBJ1-5	many	TRBD1	TGTGCCAGCAGGGGAGGGACAGATCTTGGTCAGCCCCAGCATTTT	CASRGGTDLGQPQHF
TRBV27	TRBJ1-6	many	-	TGTGCCAGCAGTGGGACCGTTAATAATTCACCCCTCCACTTT	CASSGTVNNSPLHF
TRBV2	TRBJ2-1	-	TRBD2	TGTGCCAGCAGTGGCTTGGGCGGGGGATTTTCAAATGAGCAGTTCTTC	CASSGLGGGFSNEQFF
TRBV7-2	TRBJ2-3	-	TRBD2	TGTGCCAGCAGCTTAGAGGTGTCTAGCGGAGATACGCAGTATTTT	CASSLEVSSGDTQYF
TRBV7-8	TRBJ1-5	few	-	TGTGCCAGCAGCTGGGAGACAGGAATCAATCAGCCCCAGCATTTT	CASSWETGINQPQHF
TRBV12-3/TRBV12-4	TRBJ2-3	many	TRBD2	TGTGCCAGCACCCCCGGGGGGGATAGCACAGATACGCAGTATTTT	CASTPGGDSTDTQYF
TRBV12-3/TRBV12-4	TRBJ2-2	many	-	TGTGCCACGTCGGGGTGGACCGGGGAGCTGTTTTTT	CATSGWTGELFF
TRBV29-1	TRBJ1-2	many	-	TGCAGCGTTGCTGTAAAGACAGGCAACTATGGCTACACCTTC	CSVAVKTGNYGYTF
TRBV12-3/TRBV12-4	TRBJ2-7	many	-	TGTGCCAGCAGTTTGATGGGAGACTACGAGCAGTACTTC	CASSLMGDYEQYF
TRBV13	TRBJ2-7	-	TRBD2	TGTGCCAGCAGCAGCGCCGGGACTATCCCCCCCGACCAGTACTTC	CASSSAGTIPPDQYF
TRBV24-1	TRBJ1-5	few	-	TGTGCCACCAGCAAACAGGGTACCAATCAGCCCCAGCATTTT	CATSKQGTNQPQHF
TRBV7-6	TRBJ2-7	-	TRBD2	TGTGCCAGCAGCCTCCAGGGAGGGTTCTACGAGCAGTACTTC	CASSLQGGFYEQYF
TRBV27	TRBJ2-3	many	-	TGTGCCAGCAGTTTGCCCAGCACAGATACGCAGTATTTT	CASSLPSTDTQYF
TRBV29-1	TRBJ2-1	many	TRBD1	TGCAGCGTTGAGGACAGGGCCGGCTCCTACAATGAGCAGTTCTTC	CSVEDRAGSYNEQFF
TRBV4-1	TRBJ2-3	-	TRBD2	TGCGCCAGCAGCCAAGATACCAGGGACTACCTTCAAGGCACAGATACGCAGTATTTT	CASSQDTRDYLQGTDTQYF
TRBV9	TRBJ2-3	-	-	TGTGCCAGCAGCTCAAGAGGTCCCGGGGTAAGGCATACGCAGTATTTT	CASSSRGPGVRHTQYF
TRBV28	TRBJ2-3	many	TRBD2	TGTGCCAGCAGTTTTGTGGTTATAGCGGGAGGTTTATCAGATACGCAGTATTTT	CASSFVVIAGGLSDTQYF
TRBV7-9	TRBJ1-2	many	-	TGTGCCAGCAGCTTAGCTGTAGCCTATGGCTACACCTTC	CASSLAVAYGYTF
TRBV29-1	TRBJ2-3	-	-	TGCAGCGTTGACCAGATAGCTAGCACAGATACGCAGTATTTT	CSVDQIASTDTQYF